The TCR beta chain described here comes from a study of shared clonotypes between healthy human individuals. Study-wide results and caveats: Memory subsets generally showed lower estimated richness than naive subsets. Clonotypes shared by all four sorted-subset donors had higher generation probabilities than non-shared clonotypes. The study drew on few donors, limiting represented genetic and exposure-history diversity.

The CDR3 length is 14 residues. Germline assignment: CDR1 SGHDN and CDR2 FVKESK. With 5 bases removed from V and 3 bases from J, the gap between germline ends came to 10 bases. With regard to this clone: As yet, its antigen is unknown.

Over several immunoSEQ plates, each subset's genomic DNA was distributed in even portions. The repertoire was sequenced with immunoSEQ multiplex PCR; TCRdb's copy has only in-frame clones and lacks some. This sample has some 580,000 clones; more than 95% occur once, and the top ten carry 0.045% to 0.06%. The chain has TRBV14 and TRBJ2-2; the D gene is possibly TRBD1 (6 bases). Specimen: naive CD4+ T cells sorted from blood. Documented subset: CD45RA+ positively selected. This TCR derives from a woman in her 30s in good health. The DNA of the CDR3 is TGTGCCAGCAGCGTTACAGGGCACACCGGGGAGCTGTTTTTT. It encodes CASSVTGHTGELFF.